The 18 T cell receptor beta chains reported below all come from one sample, sequenced in a study of cytomegalovirus exposure and HLA in healthy donors. A multiplex PCR was run with 60 Vbeta primers and 13 Jbeta primers. Method: immunoSEQ multiplex PCR; TCRdb's copy keeps in-frame clones and lacks some. The repertoire includes roughly 140,000 clones, around 79% of them detected once, and over 1.1% sits in the top ten. Source material: PBMCs. These receptors were collected from a man aged 18 to 30 in good health and CMV-seronegative.

With regard to this clone: Compared with germline, one end of the junction differs, possibly owing to a read error. The rearrangement uses TRBV7-9 and TRBJ2-7; 8 nucleotides align to TRBD1. CDR1 is SEHNR, CDR2 FQNEAQ, per germline (reference sequence). The CDR3 has 15 residues. The DNA for the CDR3 is TGTTCCAGCAGCTTAACCCTCAGGGGGCGGAACGAGCAGTACTTC. Residues: CSSSLTLRGRNEQYF.

The chain has TRBV7-8 and TRBJ1-4; TRBD1 is a possible D gene (5 bases). V shed 2 bases and J shed 3 bases, with 13 bases lying between them. There are 16 residues in the CDR3. The germline CDR1 and CDR2 sequences are SGHVS and FQNEAQ. CDR3 nucleotide sequence: TGTGCCAGCAGCTTAAGGTCCAGGGTGGCTAATGAAAAACTGTTTTTT. Encoded protein: CASSLRSRVANEKLFF.

This clone came up once. This chain uses TRBV5-4 with TRBJ1-1; D gene ambiguous. Deletions cut 0 bases from V and 6 bases from J, with 9 bases between. The CDR3 has 13 residues. Germline V lookup: CDR1 SGHNT, CDR2 YYREEE (reference sequence). The chain's CDR3 is CASSLGGVAEAFF. The CDR3, as DNA: TGTGCCAGCAGCTTGGGGGGAGTAGCTGAAGCTTTCTTT.

V gene TRBV7-2 combines with J gene TRBJ1-5, with unresolved D. The CDR3 loop spans 15 amino acids. Trimming removed 0 bases from V and 3 bases from J, with 9 bases in between. The germline CDR1 and CDR2 sequences are SGHTA and FQGNSA. CDR3 in DNA: TGTGCCAGCAGCTTAGCACCGGTGATCAATCAGCCCCAGCATTTT. Protein sequence: CASSLAPVINQPQHF.

The chain links TRBV5-5 to TRBJ2-3, with D tentatively TRBD1 (6 bases). Germline V CDR1 and CDR2: SGHKS, YYEKEE (reference sequence). The CDR3 covers 13 residues. The germline V and J ends were trimmed by 4 bases and 6 bases, with 12 bases remaining between them. The CDR3 sequence: CASSRVTGDTQYF. Written as DNA, the CDR3 is TGTGCCAGCAGCCGGGTAACAGGGGATACGCAGTATTTT.

This chain joins TRBV10-1 and TRBJ2-5; D may be TRBD1 (5 bases). In germline, CDR1 is WNHNN, CDR2 SYGVQD (reference sequence). Trimming cost V 3 bases and J 3 bases, with 5 bases left between them. CDR3 length: 12 residues. Here the CDR3 DNA reads TGCGCCAGCAGTGACAGGGAAGAGACCCAGTACTTC. Protein: CASSDREETQYF.

The rearrangement links TRBV2 to TRBJ1-2, with TRBD1 matching 9 bases. CDR1 is SNHLY and CDR2 is FYNNEI in the germline V gene. The CDR3 sequence is 13 residues long. The junction had 4 bases not matched to a gene; V was cut back by 4 bases and J by 7 bases. The CDR3 nucleotides are TGTGCCAGCAGTGTGGACAGGGGTGGTGGCTACACCTTC. Translation: CASSVDRGGGYTF.

The chain recombines TRBV4-1 with TRBJ2-4; perhaps TRBD2 as D (5 bases). This CDR3 spans 17 amino acids. Germline lookup yields CDR1 MGHRA and CDR2 YSYEKL. V was pared by 0 bases and J by 4 bases, with 16 bases between. The CDR3 DNA sequence: TGCGCCAGCAGCCAAGAGAGCGCCGGGATCCTAAAAAACATTCAGTACTTC. Protein product: CASSQESAGILKNIQYF.

As DNA, the CDR3 is TGTGCCAGCAGTTACCCGGGGGACAGCCGCCCCTACGAGCAGTACTTC. Residues: CASSYPGDSRPYEQYF. J is TRBJ2-7 and V is TRBV6-5; D might be TRBD1 (7 bases). The CDR3 covers 16 residues. Trimming removed 2 bases at V and 2 bases at J, with 16 bases between. From germline, CDR1 is MNHEY and CDR2 SVGAGI.

The J gene is TRBJ2-2, the V gene TRBV7-6, with 9 nucleotides matching TRBD2. V shed 5 bases, J shed 7 bases, and the junction held 11 bases outside the gene matches. This CDR3 is 16 amino acids long. From germline, CDR1 is SGHVS and CDR2 FNYEAQ. Written as DNA, the CDR3 is TGTGCCAGCAGCCCGTCGGCTAGCGGGAAGGTCGGGGAGCTGTTTTTT. It translates to CASSPSASGKVGELFF.

The rearrangement uses TRBV9 and TRBJ2-2, with TRBD2 matching over 9 bases. Trimming cost V 0 bases and J 3 bases; bases outside gene matches: 6. This CDR3 contains 17 residues. CDR1 is SGDLS, CDR2 YYNGEE, per germline. The CDR3 sequence: CASSVAEGLADTGELFF. In DNA form, the CDR3 reads TGTGCCAGCAGCGTAGCTGAGGGACTAGCAGACACCGGGGAGCTGTTTTTT.

Written as DNA, the CDR3 is TGTGCCAGCAGCTGGGGCGGGGGGGGCACAGATACGCAGTATTTT. Translating it yields CASSWGGGGTDTQYF. J is TRBJ2-3 and V is TRBV5-8, with 9 bases identical to TRBD2. V was pared by 3 bases and J by 1 base, with 3 bases of the junction left unmatched. Germline lookup yields CDR1 SGHTS and CDR2 YDEGEE. The CDR3 has 15 residues.

This chain uses TRBV10-3 with TRBJ1-6, with D perhaps TRBD1 (6 bases). Germline V CDR1 and CDR2: ENHRY, SYGVKD. Trimming stripped 8 bases from V and 9 bases from J, with 20 bases between. The CDR3 runs to 15 residues. CDR3 in amino acids: CAISEGTPRGSPLHF. CDR3 coding DNA: TGTGCCATCTCCGAGGGGACACCCCGGGGTTCACCCCTCCACTTT.

This chain uses TRBV7-2 with TRBJ1-1, with 8 bases lining up with TRBD1. The CDR3 spans 13 residues. The V gene end was trimmed by 4 bases and the J gene end by 7 bases; junction bases not matched to a gene: 5. CDR1 and CDR2 (germline): SGHTA, FQGNSA. CDR3 in amino acids: CASSYQGASEAFF. The CDR3, as DNA: TGTGCCAGCAGCTACCAGGGGGCAAGTGAAGCTTTCTTT.

The chain recombines TRBV11-2 with TRBJ1-2, with no clear D. The CDR3 extends over 14 amino acids. Looked up from germline, CDR1 is SGHAT and CDR2 is FQNNGV. V lost 0 bases to trimming and J lost 2 bases, with 7 bases between them. DNA for the CDR3: TGTGCCAGCAGCTTAGATCAACTAAACTATGGCTACACCTTC. Amino acid sequence: CASSLDQLNYGYTF.

This sequence joins TRBV5-4 and TRBJ1-2; D might be TRBD1 (5 bases). V was pared by 6 bases and J by 4 bases, with 16 bases between. CDR1 and CDR2 from the germline V gene are SGHNT and YYREEE (reference sequence). This CDR3 contains 14 residues. CDR3 nucleotide sequence: TGTGCCAGCACCCCCCGGCAGGGTACCTATGGCTACACCTTC. The encoded protein is CASTPRQGTYGYTF. The variable domain in full, completed from reference TRBV5-4 and TRBJ1-2, reads ETGVTQSPTHLIKTRGQQVTLRCSSQSGHNTVSWYQQALGQGPQFIFQYYREEENGRGNFPPRFSGLQFPNYSSELNVNALELDDSALYLCASTPRQGTYGYTFGSGTRLTVV.

CDR3 residues: CASSPRGQGAYNEQFF. The CDR3 DNA reads as TGTGCCAGCAGCCCCAGGGGACAGGGAGCCTACAATGAGCAGTTCTTC. The chain has TRBV7-2 and TRBJ2-1, with TRBD1 identical over 9 bases. The CDR3 sequence is 16 residues long. Germline CDR1 reads SGHTA; CDR2 reads FQGNSA. V lost 5 bases to trimming and J lost 2 bases; unmatched junction nucleotides: 7.

The J gene is TRBJ1-4, the V gene TRBV4-3; 7 positions match TRBD1. The length of the CDR3 is 16 residues. Germline values: CDR1 LGHNA, CDR2 YSLEER. With 2 bases clipped from V and 8 bases from J, the junction kept 11 bases outside the gene matches. The CDR3 sequence is CASSQPDREVEEKLFF. Written as DNA, the CDR3 is TGCGCCAGCAGCCAACCTGACAGGGAAGTAGAAGAAAAACTGTTTTTT.